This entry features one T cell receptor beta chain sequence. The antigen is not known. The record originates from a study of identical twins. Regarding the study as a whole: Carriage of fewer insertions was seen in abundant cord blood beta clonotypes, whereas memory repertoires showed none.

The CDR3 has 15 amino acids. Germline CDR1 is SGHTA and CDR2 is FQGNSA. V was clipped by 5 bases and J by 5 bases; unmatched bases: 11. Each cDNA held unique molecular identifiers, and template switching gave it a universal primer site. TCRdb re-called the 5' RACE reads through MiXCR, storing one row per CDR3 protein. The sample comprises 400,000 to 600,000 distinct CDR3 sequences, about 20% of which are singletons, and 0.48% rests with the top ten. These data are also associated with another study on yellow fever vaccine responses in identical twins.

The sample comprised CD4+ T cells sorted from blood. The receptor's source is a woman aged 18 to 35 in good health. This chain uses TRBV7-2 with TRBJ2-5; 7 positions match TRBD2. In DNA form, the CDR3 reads TGTGCCAGCAGCCCCCCCCCCGGACTAGGGGAGACCCAGTACTTC. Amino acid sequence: CASSPPPGLGETQYF.